Listed below are T cell receptor beta chains from one sample, sequenced in a study of blood T cell repertoires in COVID-19. The protocol was immunoSEQ multiplex PCR, while the TCRdb copy is restricted to in-frame clones and leaves out a portion. The repertoire holds approximately 330,000 clones, with under 90% as singletons. Sequencing was performed on PBMCs or T cells enriched from blood (not recorded which). All receptors derive from a woman between 25 and 40 years old who had recovered from COVID-19. CDR3s include the opening cysteine and the closing phenylalanine or tryptophan. The D gene is left open where the match is weak. Clone size is not always given. Where it is, it says once, few, many or a class for expanded clones.

>TRBD1|TRBJ1-5|TRBV10-2|once
CASSETGQGYDNQPQHF
TGCGCCAGCAGTGAGACGGGACAGGGGTATGACAATCAGCCCCAGCATTTT
>NA|TRBJ2-7|TRBV7-6|once
CASSLGADGAYEQYF
TGTGCCAGCAGCTTAGGGGCGGATGGGGCGTACGAGCAGTACTTC
>TRBD1|TRBJ2-2|TRBV7-9|NA
CASSSTGAGAGELFF
TGTGCCAGCAGCTCGACAGGGGCTGGGGCCGGGGAGCTGTTTTTT
>NA|TRBJ1-1|TRBV25-1|NA
CASSEYGASTEAFF
TGTGCCAGCAGTGAATATGGGGCATCCACTGAAGCTTTCTTT
>NA|TRBJ2-3|TRBV5-1|few
CASSLAAEGTDTQYF
TGCGCCAGCAGCTTGGCCGCGGAGGGAACAGATACGCAGTATTTT
>TRBD1|TRBJ1-1|TRBV29-1|NA
CSVAGTVTEAFF
TGCAGCGTTGCCGGGACAGTCACTGAAGCTTTCTTT
>NA|TRBJ1-5|TRBV10-3|NA
CAISESTPYSNQPQHF
TGTGCCATCAGTGAGTCGACACCTTATAGCAATCAGCCCCAGCATTTT
>TRBD2|TRBJ2-1|TRBV6-5|NA
CASSTQAGTYNEQFF
TGTGCCAGCAGTACGCAAGCGGGGACCTACAATGAGCAGTTCTTC
>TRBD1|TRBJ2-3|TRBV11-2|NA
CASSVLRDRLTQYF
TGTGCCAGCAGCGTGCTCCGGGACAGGCTAACGCAGTATTTT
>TRBD2|TRBJ2-1|TRBV28|once
CASSSPGGPYNEQFF
TGTGCCAGCAGTTCTCCGGGAGGGCCCTACAATGAGCAGTTCTTC
>NA|TRBJ2-4|TRBV6-6|NA
CASTMGGPKNIQYF
TGTGCCAGCACGATGGGGGGTCCCAAAAACATTCAGTACTTC
>NA|TRBJ1-5|TRBV19|NA
CASSKATGPNQPQHF
TGTGCCAGTAGTAAAGCGACAGGCCCCAATCAGCCCCAGCATTTT
>TRBD1|TRBJ1-1|TRBV19|NA
CASSRWWDRLNTEAFF
TGTGCCAGTAGTAGGTGGTGGGACAGGCTGAACACTGAAGCTTTCTTT
>TRBD1|TRBJ1-6|TRBV7-2|NA
CASSSPPHQGANNSPLHF
TGTGCCAGCAGCTCCCCACCCCACCAGGGGGCTAACAATTCACCCCTCCACTTT
>NA|TRBJ1-1|TRBV29-1|NA
CSVDPRYEAFF
TGCAGCGTTGACCCCCGGTATGAAGCTTTCTTT
>NA|TRBJ1-4|TRBV4-2|NA
CASSQDRPAGWHEKLFF
TGTGCCAGCAGCCAAGATAGGCCGGCAGGGTGGCATGAAAAACTGTTTTTT
>NA|TRBJ1-2|TRBV18|NA
CASSPTGSDYGYTF
TGTGCCAGCTCACCAACCGGTTCCGACTATGGCTACACCTTC
>NA|TRBJ1-5|TRBV6-5|NA
CASMRGQYSNQPQHF
TGTGCCAGCATGAGGGGACAATATAGCAATCAGCCCCAGCATTTT
>NA|TRBJ1-3|TRBV2|NA
CASSEARGGRRGNTIYF
TGTGCCAGCAGTGAAGCCCGGGGGGGTAGAAGGGGAAACACCATATATTTT
>TRBD1|TRBJ1-1|TRBV7-2|once
CASSSGQRNTEAFF
TGTGCCAGCAGCTCGGGACAGAGGAACACTGAAGCTTTCTTT
>TRBD2|TRBJ2-7|TRBV29-1|NA
CSVGGLADYEQYF
TGCAGCGTTGGAGGACTAGCGGACTACGAGCAGTACTTC
>TRBD1|TRBJ2-3|TRBV5-8|once
CASSLGTGPTADTQYF
TGTGCCAGCAGCCTCGGGACAGGGCCTACCGCAGATACGCAGTATTTT
>NA|TRBJ1-5|TRBV18|NA
CASSSDSDQPQHF
TGTGCCAGCTCGTCGGACAGCGATCAGCCCCAGCATTTT
>NA|TRBJ2-7|TRBV5-6|NA
CASSFGSGSYEQYF
TGTGCCAGCAGCTTTGGTAGCGGCTCATACGAGCAGTACTTC
>NA|TRBJ1-2|TRBV5-6|NA
CASSLVAGGVDTF
TGTGCCAGCAGCTTGGTCGCTGGGGGCGTTGACACCTTC
>NA|TRBJ1-1|TRBV6-5|once
CASNYGEYTEAFF
TGTGCCAGCAATTACGGGGAGTACACTGAAGCTTTCTTT
>NA|TRBJ1-4|TRBV7-9|NA
CASSLAPTANEKLFF
TGTGCCAGCAGCTTAGCCCCGACAGCTAATGAAAAACTGTTTTTT
>NA|TRBJ1-1|TRBV5-6|NA
CASSPQGYTEAFF
TGTGCCAGCAGCCCCCAGGGGTACACTGAAGCTTTCTTT
>TRBD1|TRBJ2-3|TRBV2|NA
CASSRPGQGAIDTQYF
TGTGCCAGCAGTAGACCGGGACAGGGGGCGATAGATACGCAGTATTTT
>NA|TRBJ2-1|TRBV7-9|NA
CASSFTRFSEQFF
TGTGCCAGCAGCTTTACTAGGTTCAGTGAGCAGTTCTTC
>NA|TRBJ1-5|TRBV19|NA
CASSPRQDYQPQHF
TGTGCCAGTAGTCCCCGACAGGACTATCAGCCCCAGCATTTT
>NA|TRBJ2-7|TRBV7-3|NA
CASSLARPGEQYF
TGTGCCAGCAGCTTGGCTAGACCCGGCGAGCAGTACTTC
>NA|TRBJ2-5|TRBV6-5|NA
CASSFYGSWETQYF
TGTGCCAGCAGTTTTTATGGTAGTTGGGAGACCCAGTACTTC
>NA|TRBJ2-1|TRBV14|NA
CASSRSYHPEILKFF
TGTGCCAGCAGCCGATCTTATCACCCGGAGATTTTGAAGTTCTTC
>TRBD2|TRBJ2-5|TRBV5-1|NA
CASSPGLAGGLTKYF
TGCGCCAGCAGCCCAGGACTAGCGGGAGGTCTCACCAAGTACTTC
>NA|TRBJ2-7|TRBV28|NA
CASTGHPYEQYF
TGTGCCAGCACCGGACATCCCTACGAGCAGTACTTC
>TRBD2|TRBJ2-5|TRBV7-2|NA
CASSLFGGGSETQYF
TGTGCCAGCAGCTTATTTGGGGGGGGTTCAGAGACCCAGTACTTC
>NA|TRBJ1-5|TRBV19|NA
CASSIWARMILESNQPQHF
TGTGCCAGTAGTATTTGGGCCCGGATGATTTTAGAAAGCAATCAGCCCCAGCATTTT
>NA|TRBJ1-5|TRBV19|NA
CASSIGRGQPQHF
TGTGCCAGTAGTATTGGCAGGGGACAGCCCCAGCATTTT
>NA|TRBJ1-1|TRBV29-1|NA
CSVVGQPNTEAFF
TGCAGCGTTGTTGGACAGCCGAACACTGAAGCTTTCTTT
>NA|TRBJ2-2|TRBV10-3|NA
CAAGQPNTGELFF
TGTGCCGCGGGACAGCCGAACACCGGGGAGCTGTTTTTT
>NA|TRBJ1-4|TRBV7-9|NA
CASNRGFGEKLFF
TGTGCCAGCAACCGAGGGTTCGGTGAAAAACTGTTTTTT
>NA|TRBJ1-2|TRBV28|NA
CASSSTPGLGYGYTF
TGTGCCAGCAGTTCAACCCCGGGACTAGGCTATGGCTACACCTTC
>NA|TRBJ2-3|TRBV29-1|NA
CSVEGLNTDTQYF
TGCAGCGTTGAAGGACTTAACACAGATACGCAGTATTTT
>NA|TRBJ1-4|TRBV7-9|NA
CASSLGGGIATNEKLFF
TGTGCCAGCAGCTTAGGAGGGGGTATTGCAACTAATGAAAAACTGTTTTTT
>NA|TRBJ1-6|TRBV27|NA
CASRRPPDNSPLHF
TGTGCCAGCAGGAGGCCTCCGGATAATTCACCCCTCCACTTT
>TRBD2|TRBJ2-3|TRBV9|NA
CASSVRLAGGADTQYF
TGTGCCAGCAGCGTCAGACTAGCGGGAGGCGCAGATACGCAGTATTTT
>NA|TRBJ2-5|TRBV27|NA
CASRGRVRETQYF
TGTGCCAGCAGGGGCAGGGTTCGAGAGACCCAGTACTTC
>NA|TRBJ2-7|TRBV19|few
CASSETSRYEQYF
TGTGCCAGTAGTGAGACTAGTCGCTACGAGCAGTACTTC
>TRBD1|TRBJ1-5|TRBV12-5|NA
CASGGTGGHYQPQHF
TGTGCTAGTGGCGGGACAGGGGGCCATTACCAGCCCCAGCATTTT
>NA|TRBJ1-6|TRBV13|NA
CASSAKGSGGDSPLHF
TGTGCCAGCAGCGCCAAGGGGTCCGGGGGAGATTCACCCCTCCACTTT
>NA|TRBJ2-7|TRBV18|NA
CASSPSRGEQYF
TGTGCCAGCTCACCGTCCAGGGGAGAGCAGTACTTC
>NA|TRBJ1-3|TRBV6-5|NA
CASSYSSSGNTIYF
TGTGCCAGCAGTTACTCCAGCTCTGGAAACACCATATATTTT
>TRBD2|TRBJ2-2|TRBV7-9|NA
CASSLVAGGTGELFF
TGTGCCAGCAGCTTAGTAGCGGGAGGAACCGGGGAGCTGTTTTTT
>TRBD1|TRBJ1-1|TRBV3-1/TRBV3-2|NA
CASSQPGQGNTEAFF
TGTGCCAGCAGCCAACCGGGACAGGGAAACACTGAAGCTTTCTTT